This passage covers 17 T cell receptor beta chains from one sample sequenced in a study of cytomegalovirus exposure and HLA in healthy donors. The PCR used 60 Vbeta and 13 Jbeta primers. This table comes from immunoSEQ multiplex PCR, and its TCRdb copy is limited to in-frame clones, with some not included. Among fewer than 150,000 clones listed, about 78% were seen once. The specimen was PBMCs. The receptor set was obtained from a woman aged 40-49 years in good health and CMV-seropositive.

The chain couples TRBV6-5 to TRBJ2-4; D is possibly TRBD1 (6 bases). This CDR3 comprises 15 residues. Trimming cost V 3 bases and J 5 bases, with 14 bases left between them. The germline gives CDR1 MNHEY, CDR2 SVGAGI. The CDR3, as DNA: TGTGCCAGCAGTTATCTGGGACAAGGGGAAAACATTCAGTACTTC. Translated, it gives CASSYLGQGENIQYF.

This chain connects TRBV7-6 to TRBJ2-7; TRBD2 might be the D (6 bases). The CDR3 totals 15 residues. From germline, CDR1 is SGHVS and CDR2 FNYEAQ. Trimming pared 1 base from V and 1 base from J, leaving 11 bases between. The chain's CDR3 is CASSLDPAGSYEQYF. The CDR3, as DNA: TGTGCCAGCAGCTTAGACCCCGCGGGATCCTACGAGCAGTACTTC.

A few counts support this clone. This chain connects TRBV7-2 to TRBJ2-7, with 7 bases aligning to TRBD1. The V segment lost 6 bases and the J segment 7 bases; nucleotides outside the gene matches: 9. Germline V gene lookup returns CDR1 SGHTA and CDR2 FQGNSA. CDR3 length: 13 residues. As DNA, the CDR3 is TGTGCCAGCAGTCCACAGGGGTCGAGAGAGCAGTACTTC. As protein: CASSPQGSREQYF.

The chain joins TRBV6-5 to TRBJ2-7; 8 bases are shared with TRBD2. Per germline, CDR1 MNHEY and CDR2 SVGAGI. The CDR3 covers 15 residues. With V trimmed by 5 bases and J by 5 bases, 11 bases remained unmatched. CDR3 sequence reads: CASSPPGGGLNEQYF. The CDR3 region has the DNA TGTGCCAGCAGTCCTCCCGGCGGGGGGCTGAACGAGCAGTACTTC.

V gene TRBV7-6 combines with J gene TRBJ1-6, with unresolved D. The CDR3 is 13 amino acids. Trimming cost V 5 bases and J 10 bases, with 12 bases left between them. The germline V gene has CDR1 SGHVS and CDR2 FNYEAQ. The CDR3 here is CASSPEAWSPLHF. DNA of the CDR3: TGTGCCAGCAGCCCAGAGGCATGGTCACCCCTCCACTTT.

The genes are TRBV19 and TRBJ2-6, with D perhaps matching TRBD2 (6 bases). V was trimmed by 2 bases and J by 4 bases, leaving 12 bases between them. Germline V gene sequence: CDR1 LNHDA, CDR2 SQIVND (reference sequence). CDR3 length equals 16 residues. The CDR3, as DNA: TGTGCCAGTAGTATAAGCTCCGCGGGAGGGGCCAACGTCCTGACTTTC. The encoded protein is CASSISSAGGANVLTF.

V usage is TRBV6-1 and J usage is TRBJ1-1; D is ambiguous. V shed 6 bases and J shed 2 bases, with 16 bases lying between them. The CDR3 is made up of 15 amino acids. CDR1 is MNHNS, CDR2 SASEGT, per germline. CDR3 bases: TGTGCCAGCAGGTCCGGCCTAACTAGAAACACTGAAGCTTTCTTT. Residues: CASRSGLTRNTEAFF.

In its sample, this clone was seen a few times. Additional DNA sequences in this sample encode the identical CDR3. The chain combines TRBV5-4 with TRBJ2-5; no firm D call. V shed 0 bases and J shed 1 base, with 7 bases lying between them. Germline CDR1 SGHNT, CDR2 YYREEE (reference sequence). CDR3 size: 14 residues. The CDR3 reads CASSLAGTQETQYF. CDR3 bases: TGTGCCAGCAGCTTGGCAGGTACCCAAGAGACCCAGTACTTC.

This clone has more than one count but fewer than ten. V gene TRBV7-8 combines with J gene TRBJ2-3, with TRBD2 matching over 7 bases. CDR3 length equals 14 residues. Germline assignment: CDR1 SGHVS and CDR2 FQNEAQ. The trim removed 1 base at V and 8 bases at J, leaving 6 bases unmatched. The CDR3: CASSLDWPGGTQYF. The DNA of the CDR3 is TGTGCCAGCAGCTTAGATTGGCCGGGGGGTACGCAGTATTTT.

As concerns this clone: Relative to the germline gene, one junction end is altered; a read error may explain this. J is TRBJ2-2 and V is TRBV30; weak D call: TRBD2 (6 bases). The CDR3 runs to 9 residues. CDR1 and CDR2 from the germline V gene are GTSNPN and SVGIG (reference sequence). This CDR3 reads CRDSGELFF. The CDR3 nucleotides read TGCCGGGACTCCGGGGAGCTGTTTTTT.

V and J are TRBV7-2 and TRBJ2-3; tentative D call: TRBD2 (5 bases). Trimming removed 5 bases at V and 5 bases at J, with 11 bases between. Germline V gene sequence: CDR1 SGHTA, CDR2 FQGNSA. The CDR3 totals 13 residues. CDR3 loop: CASSGLGLDTQYF. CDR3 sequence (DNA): TGTGCCAGCAGCGGACTCGGATTAGATACGCAGTATTTT.

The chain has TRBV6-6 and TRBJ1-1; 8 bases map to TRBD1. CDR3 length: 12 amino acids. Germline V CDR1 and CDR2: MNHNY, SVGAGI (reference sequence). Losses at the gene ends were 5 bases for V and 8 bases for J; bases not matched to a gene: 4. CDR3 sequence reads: CASSVDRVEAFF. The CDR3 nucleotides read TGTGCCAGCAGTGTGGACAGGGTGGAAGCTTTCTTT.

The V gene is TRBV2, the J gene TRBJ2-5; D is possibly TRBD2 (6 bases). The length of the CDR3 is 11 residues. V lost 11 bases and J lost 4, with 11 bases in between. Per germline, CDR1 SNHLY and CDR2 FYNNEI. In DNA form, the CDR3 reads TGTGCCGGCCACGGGGGAGAGACCCAGTACTTC. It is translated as CAGHGGETQYF.

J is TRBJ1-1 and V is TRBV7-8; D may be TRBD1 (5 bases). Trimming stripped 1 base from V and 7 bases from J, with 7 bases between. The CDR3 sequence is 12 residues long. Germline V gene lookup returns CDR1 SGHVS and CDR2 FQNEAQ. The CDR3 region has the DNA TGTGCCAGCAGCTTAGAAAGGGGTGAAGCTTTCTTT. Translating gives CASSLERGEAFF.

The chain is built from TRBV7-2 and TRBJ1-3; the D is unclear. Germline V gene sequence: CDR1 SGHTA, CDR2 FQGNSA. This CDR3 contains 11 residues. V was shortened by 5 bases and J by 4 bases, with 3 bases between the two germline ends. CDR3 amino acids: CASSLGNTIYF. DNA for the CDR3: TGTGCCAGCAGCCTAGGAAACACCATATATTTT. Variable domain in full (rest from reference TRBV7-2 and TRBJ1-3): GAGVSQSPSNKVTEKGKDVELRCDPISGHTALYWYRQSLGQGLEFLIYFQGNSAPDKSGLPSDRFSAERTGGSVSTLTIQRTQQEDSAVYLCASSLGNTIYFGEGSWLTVV.

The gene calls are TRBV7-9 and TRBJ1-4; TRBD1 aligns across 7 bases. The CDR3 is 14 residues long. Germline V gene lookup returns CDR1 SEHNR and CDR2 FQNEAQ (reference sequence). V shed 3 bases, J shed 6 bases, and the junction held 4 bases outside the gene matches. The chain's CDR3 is CASSLTGPYEKLFF. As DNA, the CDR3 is TGTGCCAGCAGCTTGACAGGGCCGTATGAAAAACTGTTTTTT. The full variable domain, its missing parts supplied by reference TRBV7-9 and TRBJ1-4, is DTGVSQNPRHKITKRGQNVTFRCDPISEHNRLYWYRQTLGQGPEFLTYFQNEAQLEKSRLLSDRFSAERPKGSFSTLEIQRTEQGDSAMYLCASSLTGPYEKLFFGSGTQLSVL.

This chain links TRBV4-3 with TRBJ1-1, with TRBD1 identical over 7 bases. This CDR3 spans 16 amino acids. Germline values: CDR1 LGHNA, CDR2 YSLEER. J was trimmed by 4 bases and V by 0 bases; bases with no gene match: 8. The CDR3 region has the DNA TGCGCCAGCAGCCAAGATTCAGGATCAGGGGGCACTGAAGCTTTCTTT. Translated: CASSQDSGSGGTEAFF.